The source of this T cell receptor beta chain is a study of early T cells in non-severe SARS-CoV-2 infection (TCRdb year 2021). Concerning the study at large: Bulk RNA from unsorted whole blood was used for TCR sequencing, so alpha and beta chains could not be paired.

Set within a cohort of healthcare workers in London, UK, this nested case-control study involved weekly PCR testing of nasopharyngeal swabs along with blood sampling. Healthcare workers were enrolled in the week of the UK lockdown, from 23 to 31 March 2020, and were followed every week for up to roughly 16 weeks. V sheds 3 bases and J sheds 6 bases, leaving 12 bases between their ends. CDR1 and CDR2 were assigned from the germline V gene as SQVTM and ANQGSEA. The cysteine opens and the phenylalanine closes a CDR3 of 13 amino acids. Only CDR3 DNA is held: 39 bases, read in frame from base 1. Libraries were constructed by 5' RACE. The instrument given in TCRdb is NextSeq 500. To correct for sequencing error and PCR bias, the TCR library protocol tagged individual cDNA molecules with unique molecular identifiers. Both TCR alpha and beta chains were sequenced, and tight co-correlation was observed between alpha and beta sequence abundances in each sample. As for the authors' bioinformatics: V gene, J gene and CDR3 annotation of TCR sequences was performed with Decombinator V4. TCRs were defined as expanded if a significant change between any two time points was detected under a Poisson model with p below 0.0001. TCR abundances were normalised to the total number of TCRs sequenced per sample and expressed as counts per million. MAIT TCRs were defined by TRAV1-2 paired with TRAJ12, TRAJ20 or TRAJ33, and iNKT TCRs by TRAV10 paired with TRAJ18. VDJdb, accessed 1 November 2021, was searched for CMV, EBV and SARS-CoV-2 annotated TCRs, excluding TCRs annotated for multiple antigens. TCRdb redid the processing of the public reads, applying fastp at Q25 and MiXCR, and retained in-frame beta chains. Every CDR3 protein is listed once, alongside the most common genes and DNA of its rows. The V and J calls were determined by TCRdb, not by the authors. For this sample there are 55,000 to 80,000 distinct CDR3 sequences; about 11% appear just once. The ten top clones hold around 6.7% of the sample.

This clonotype was detected many times. Its target antigen remains unknown. Base qualities are not provided; no much larger clone lies one nucleotide away. Results and caveats for the whole study, not just this receptor: VDJdb matching was skewed toward anti-spike CD8 responses and likely underestimated virus-specific expansions by missing private and CD4 specificities.

Input material: whole blood. The receptor chain draws on TRBV29-1 and TRBJ2-1; no confident D gene assignment can be made. The receptor's source is an adult who was a healthcare worker with PCR-confirmed SARS-CoV-2 infection or an uninfected control (not recorded which). The CDR3: CSVDGPISNEQFF. Read as DNA, the sequence is TGCAGCGTTGATGGCCCTATAAGCAATGAGCAGTTCTTC.